These 20 T cell receptor beta chains originate from one sample sequenced in a study of cytomegalovirus exposure and HLA in healthy donors. The assay was immunoSEQ multiplex PCR, and TCRdb's table has in-frame clones only and misses some. The sample consists of about 160,000 clones, 70% to 90% of them appearing once. Specimen: PBMCs. The receptors come from a woman aged 18 to 35 in good health and CMV-seronegative.

The gene calls are TRBV12-5 and TRBJ2-7; no reliable D call. Germline values: CDR1 LGHNT, CDR2 FRNRAP. The CDR3 runs 16 residues. Trimming removed 0 bases from V and 0 bases from J, with 12 bases in between. DNA of the CDR3: TGTGCTAGTGGTTTGGTACGGTTCAACTACTCCTACGAGCAGTACTTC. Amino acid sequence: CASGLVRFNYSYEQYF.

V and J are TRBV19 and TRBJ2-2, with 14 bases that match TRBD2. V lost 8 bases to trimming and J lost 6 bases; unmatched junction nucleotides: 17. Germline V gene sequence: CDR1 LNHDA, CDR2 SQIVND (reference sequence). This CDR3 comprises 19 residues. The chain's CDR3 is CASSPHWTSGGKSPGELFF. Written as DNA, the CDR3 is TGTGCCAGTTCACCCCATTGGACTAGCGGGGGGAAAAGTCCCGGGGAGCTGTTTTTT.

The chain employs TRBV7-9 and TRBJ1-1; D not resolved. CDR3 length: 11 amino acids. The germline gives CDR1 SEHNR, CDR2 FQNEAQ (reference sequence). The germline V and J ends were trimmed by 4 bases and 12 bases, with 12 bases remaining between them. CDR3 nucleotide sequence: TGTGCCAGCAGCTCCGACATTGTTCCTTTCTTT. Its protein product is CASSSDIVPFF.

The J gene is TRBJ2-1, the V gene TRBV5-1, with 11 bases matching TRBD2. Germline CDR1 and CDR2: SGHRS and YFSETQ. This CDR3 comprises 13 residues. The ends lost 3 bases at V and 12 bases at J; junction bases unmatched: 5. The CDR3 bases are TGCGCCAGCAGCTATGGACTAGCGGGTCTGCAGTTCTTC. Amino acids: CASSYGLAGLQFF.

This chain connects TRBV6-5 to TRBJ2-5, with 10 positions matching TRBD2. The V gene end was trimmed by 7 bases and the J gene end by 1 base; junction bases not matched to a gene: 6. Germline values: CDR1 MNHEY, CDR2 SVGAGI. The CDR3 spans 15 residues. Here the CDR3 DNA reads TGTGCCAGCACCCCACTAGCGGGATCCCAAGAGACCCAGTACTTC. It yields the protein CASTPLAGSQETQYF.

The V and J genes are TRBV18 and TRBJ1-3; D is ambiguous. Trimming shortened V by 1 base and J by 4 bases, and 14 bases separated the two germline ends. CDR1 is KGHSH and CDR2 is LQKENI in the germline V gene. This CDR3 region has 16 residues. The CDR3 sequence: CASSPQDPAGGNTIYF. CDR3 coding DNA: TGTGCCAGCTCACCACAGGACCCAGCGGGGGGAAACACCATATATTTT.

This clone has only a few counts. V and J are TRBV10-2 and TRBJ2-1; D may be TRBD2 (5 bases). V was cut by 4 bases and J by 3 bases, with 10 bases left in between. Germline values: CDR1 WSHSY, CDR2 SAAADI. The CDR3 is 14 residues long. CDR3 loop: CASSVRDHYNEQFF. The CDR3 nucleotides are TGCGCCAGCAGTGTACGGGATCACTACAATGAGCAGTTCTTC.

The chain uses TRBV6-6 and TRBJ1-1; TRBD1 matches at 8 bases. Trimming cost V 6 bases and J 4 bases; bases outside gene matches: 10. CDR1 MNHNY and CDR2 SVGAGI come from the germline V gene (reference sequence). The length of the CDR3 is 15 residues. The CDR3 bases are TGTGCCAGCAGGCCCCTGACAGGGGAGAGCACTGAAGCTTTCTTT. It codes for CASRPLTGESTEAFF.

The chain links TRBV5-1 to TRBJ2-3; TRBD2 matches at 9 bases. Germline CDR1 SGHRS, CDR2 YFSETQ. V lost 0 bases to trimming and J lost 8 bases; unmatched junction nucleotides: 13. CDR3 length equals 17 residues. The CDR3: CASSLALERGDSGTQYF. The DNA for the CDR3 is TGCGCCAGCAGCTTGGCCTTGGAGCGGGGGGACTCGGGTACGCAGTATTTT. The entire variable domain, with the rest obtained from reference TRBV5-1 and TRBJ2-3, is as follows: KAGVTQTPRYLIKTRGQQVTLSCSPISGHRSVSWYQQTPGQGLQFLFEYFSETQRNKGNFPGRFSGRQFSNSRSEMNVSTLELGDSALYLCASSLALERGDSGTQYFGPGTRLTVL.

The gene calls are TRBV4-2 and TRBJ2-7, with a possible D match to TRBD1 (5 bases). The CDR3 covers 12 residues. The V gene lost 1 base and the J gene lost 4 bases, with 5 bases spanning the gap. Germline V gene lookup returns CDR1 LGHNA and CDR2 YNFKEQ. This CDR3 is CASSQGQYEQYF. The CDR3 nucleotides are TGTGCCAGCAGCCAAGGACAGTACGAGCAGTACTTC.

The chain links TRBV6-1 to TRBJ1-4; no reliable D call. V was trimmed by 3 bases and J by 8 bases, leaving 22 bases between them. The CDR3 is 17 residues long. Per the germline V gene, CDR1 is MNHNS and CDR2 is SASEGT. This chain's CDR3 is CASSDPGLPTGREKLFF. The CDR3 DNA follows: TGTGCCAGCAGTGATCCCGGGCTGCCCACGGGGAGGGAAAAACTGTTTTTT.

The chain carries TRBV5-1 and TRBJ1-1; 9 bases line up with TRBD1. CDR3 length equals 15 residues. The V segment lost 0 bases and the J segment 3 bases; nucleotides outside the gene matches: 3. CDR1 and CDR2 (germline): SGHRS, YFSETQ. The DNA of the CDR3 is TGCGCCAGCAGCTTGGGGGACAGGGTTTACACTGAAGCTTTCTTT. As protein: CASSLGDRVYTEAFF.

The rearrangement joins TRBV6-1 to TRBJ2-1; possible D gene TRBD2, 5 bases. From germline, CDR1 is MNHNS and CDR2 SASEGT. The length of the CDR3 is 13 residues. The V end lost 5 bases, the J end lost 0 bases, and 5 bases lay between the germline ends. This CDR3 reads CASSTSSYNEQFF. DNA of the CDR3: TGTGCCAGCAGTACTAGCTCCTACAATGAGCAGTTCTTC.

The chain has TRBV10-3 and TRBJ2-5; no reliable D call. CDR1 is ENHRY and CDR2 is SYGVKD in the germline V gene. V was cut by 5 bases and J by 3 bases, with 4 bases left in between. This CDR3 region has 11 residues. CDR3 nucleotide sequence: TGTGCCATCAGTCAGGAAGAGACCCAGTACTTC. Its protein product is CAISQEETQYF.

The CDR3 DNA sequence: TGTGCCAGCAGCGTGGGCAGGCACACTGAAGCTTTCTTT. Translation: CASSVGRHTEAFF. This chain uses TRBV9 with TRBJ1-1; D gene ambiguous. This CDR3 is built from 13 residues. V was shortened by 2 bases and J by 3 bases, with 8 bases between the two germline ends. CDR1 and CDR2 (germline): SGDLS, YYNGEE.

The chain is built from TRBV4-3 and TRBJ2-3, with D perhaps matching TRBD2 (5 bases). The V and J ends lost 0 bases and 2 bases respectively, with 15 bases between them. CDR3 length equals 17 residues. Germline V gene data show CDR1 as LGHNA and CDR2 as YSLEER. CDR3 sequence reads: CASSQERARRATDTQYF. CDR3 bases: TGCGCCAGCAGCCAAGAGCGGGCCCGAAGAGCCACAGATACGCAGTATTTT.

The V gene is TRBV6-5, the J gene TRBJ2-7; the match to TRBD1 covers 8 bases. The junction had 9 bases not matched to a gene; V was cut back by 6 bases and J by 5 bases. Germline loops: CDR1 MNHEY, CDR2 SVGAGI. The CDR3 extends over 14 amino acids. The CDR3 DNA reads as TGTGCCAGCAGAAGAAAAGACAGGGGCCACGAGCAGTACTTC. This translates into CASRRKDRGHEQYF.

The chain carries TRBV18 and TRBJ2-7; 7 bases are a match to TRBD1. The V gene end was trimmed by 8 bases and the J gene end by 1 base; junction bases not matched to a gene: 5. This CDR3 comprises 13 residues. Per germline, CDR1 KGHSH and CDR2 LQKENI. This CDR3 is CASTGTDSYEQYF. For the CDR3, the DNA is TGTGCCAGCACCGGGACAGATTCCTACGAGCAGTACTTC.

The count of this clone is one. V is TRBV5-4 and J is TRBJ2-6, with a weak D call TRBD1 (5 bases). V was clipped by 0 bases and J by 0 bases, with 7 bases between them. This CDR3 has 16 amino acids. Looked up from germline, CDR1 is SGHNT and CDR2 is YYREEE (reference sequence). CDR3 nucleotide sequence: TGTGCCAGCAGCTTGGAGGGGATCTCTGGGGCCAACGTCCTGACTTTC. Its protein product is CASSLEGISGANVLTF.

As for this clone: Other DNA variants within this sample encode the same CDR3. The chain recombines TRBV27 with TRBJ2-5; TRBD1 might be the D (5 bases). V dropped 2 bases and J dropped 1 base, with 5 bases sitting between them. CDR1 and CDR2 (germline): MNHEY, SMNVEV (reference sequence). The CDR3 loop spans 13 amino acids. The CDR3 region has the DNA TGTGCCAGCAGTTTAGACAGCCAAGAGACCCAGTACTTC. Protein sequence: CASSLDSQETQYF.